This T cell receptor beta chain was recorded in a study of blood T cell repertoires in COVID-19. This clone has a handful of counts. This CDR3 contains 15 residues. V lost 0 bases and J 1 base, leaving 9 bases between the germline ends. Germline V CDR1 and CDR2: KGHSH, LQKENI. The method was immunoSEQ multiplex PCR; TCRdb's version includes in-frame clones alone and lacks a portion of them. The sample holds tens of thousands of clones, 70% to 90% seen once. This TCR came from an elderly woman with acute or convalescent COVID-19. This chain connects TRBV18 to TRBJ1-2; D remains ambiguous. Sequencing input: peripheral blood. In DNA, the CDR3 is TGTGCCAGCTCACCACCGGGCAGCCTTAACTATGGCTACACCTTC. Translation: CASSPPGSLNYGYTF.